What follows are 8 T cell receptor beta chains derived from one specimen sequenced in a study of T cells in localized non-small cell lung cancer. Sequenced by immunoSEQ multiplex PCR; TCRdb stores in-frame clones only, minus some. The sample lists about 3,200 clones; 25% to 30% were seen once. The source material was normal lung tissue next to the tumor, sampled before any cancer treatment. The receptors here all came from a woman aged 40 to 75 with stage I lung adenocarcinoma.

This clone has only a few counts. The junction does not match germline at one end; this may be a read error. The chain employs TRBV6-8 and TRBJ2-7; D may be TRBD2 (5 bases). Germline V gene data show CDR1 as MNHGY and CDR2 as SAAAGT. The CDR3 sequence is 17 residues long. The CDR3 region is CASSDSRVLRLPYEQYF. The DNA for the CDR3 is TGTGCCAGCAGTGACTCGAGGGTTCTGCGGCTCCCCTACGAGCAGTACTTC.

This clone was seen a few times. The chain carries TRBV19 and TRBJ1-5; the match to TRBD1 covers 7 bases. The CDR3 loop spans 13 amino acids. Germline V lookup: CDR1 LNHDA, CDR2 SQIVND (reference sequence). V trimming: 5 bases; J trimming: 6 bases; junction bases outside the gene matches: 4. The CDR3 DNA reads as TGTGCCAGTAGTGAGGGGGCAGGTCAGCCCCAGCATTTT. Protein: CASSEGAGQPQHF.

The CDR3 is CASSLAGQGGSSYNSPLHF. For the CDR3, the DNA is TGCGCCAGCAGCTTGGCAGGACAGGGAGGGAGCTCCTATAATTCACCCCTCCACTTT. The chain employs TRBV5-1 and TRBJ1-6; TRBD1 matches 8 bases. V lost 0 bases to trimming and J lost 0 bases; unmatched junction nucleotides: 8. CDR1 SGHRS and CDR2 YFSETQ come from the germline V gene. The CDR3 runs to 19 residues.

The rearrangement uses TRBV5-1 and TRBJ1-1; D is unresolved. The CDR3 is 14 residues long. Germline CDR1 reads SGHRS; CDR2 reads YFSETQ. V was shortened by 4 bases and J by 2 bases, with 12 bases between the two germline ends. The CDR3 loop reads CASSPGTVNTEAFF. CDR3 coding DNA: TGCGCCAGCAGCCCGGGTACGGTAAACACTGAAGCTTTCTTT.

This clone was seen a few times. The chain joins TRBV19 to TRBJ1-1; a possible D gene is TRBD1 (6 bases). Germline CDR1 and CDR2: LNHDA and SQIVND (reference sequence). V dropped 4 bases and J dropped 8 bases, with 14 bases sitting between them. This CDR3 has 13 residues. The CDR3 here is CASSNQGSTEAFF. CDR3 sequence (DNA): TGTGCCAGTAGTAACCAGGGGTCCACGGAAGCTTTCTTT.

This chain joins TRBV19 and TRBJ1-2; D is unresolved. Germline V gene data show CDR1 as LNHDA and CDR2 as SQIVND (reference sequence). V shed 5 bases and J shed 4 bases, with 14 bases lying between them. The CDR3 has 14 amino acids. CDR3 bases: TGTGCCAGTAGTCCCGACCAGGCTGTCTATGGCTACACCTTC. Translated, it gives CASSPDQAVYGYTF.

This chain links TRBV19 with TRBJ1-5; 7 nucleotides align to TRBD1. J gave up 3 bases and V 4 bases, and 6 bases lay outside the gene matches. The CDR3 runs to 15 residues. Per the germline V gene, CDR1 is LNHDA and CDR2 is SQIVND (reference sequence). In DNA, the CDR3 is TGTGCCAGTAGTACTCGGACAGGATCCAATCAGCCCCAGCATTTT. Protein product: CASSTRTGSNQPQHF.

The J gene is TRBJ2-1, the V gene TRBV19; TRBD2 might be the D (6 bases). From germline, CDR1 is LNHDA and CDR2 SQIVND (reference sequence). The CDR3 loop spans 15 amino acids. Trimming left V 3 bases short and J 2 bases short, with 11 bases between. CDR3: CASSIGGAAYNEQFF. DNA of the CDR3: TGTGCCAGTAGTATCGGCGGGGCTGCCTACAATGAGCAGTTCTTC.